These 19 T cell receptor beta chains originate from one sample sequenced in a study of EBV T-cell therapy then PD-1 blockade in nasopharyngeal carcinoma. Sequencing used immunoSEQ multiplex PCR; TCRdb keeps in-frame clones, though not all of them. The sample consists of about 19,000 clones, 80% to 85% of them appearing once. Antigens for these TCRs are unknown. Treatment denoted: AdE1-LMPpoly-expanded autologous EBV-specific T-cell therapy followed by anti-PD-1 nivolumab. This specimen consisted of CD8+ T cells from blood, obtained at approximately day 31 from a patient whose treatment included autologous EBV-specific T cells and nivolumab. The receptors originated from a man in his forties with nasopharyngeal carcinoma.

The chain employs TRBV7-9 and TRBJ2-2; tentative D call: TRBD1 (5 bases). The CDR3 covers 15 residues. Trimming took off 3 bases at V and 1 base at J, with 9 bases between the two ends. CDR1 is SEHNR, CDR2 FQNEAQ, per germline (reference sequence). CDR3 in amino acids: CASSFRTQNTGELFF. The CDR3 region has the DNA TGTGCCAGCAGCTTCCGGACACAGAACACCGGGGAGCTGTTTTTT.

J is TRBJ1-2 and V is TRBV9; D perhaps matches TRBD1 (5 bases). Between the trimmed V and J ends, which lost 2 bases and 7 bases, there was a span of 15 bases. The CDR3 runs 14 residues. The germline V gene has CDR1 SGDLS and CDR2 YYNGEE. The CDR3 DNA reads TGTGCCAGCAGCGTGGGGGTCGGGGTCGCTGGCTACACCTTC. Amino acid sequence: CASSVGVGVAGYTF.

This clone was detected only once. J is TRBJ1-2 and V is TRBV9; no clear D gene. The V end was cut by 2 bases, the J end by 8 bases, with 13 bases between. This CDR3 has 13 residues. Germline CDR1 SGDLS, CDR2 YYNGEE. The CDR3: CASSVLGREGYTF. The CDR3 DNA reads TGTGCCAGCAGCGTCCTAGGCAGAGAGGGCTACACCTTC. Full variable domain (missing parts from reference TRBV9 and TRBJ1-2): DSGVTQTPKHLITATGQRVTLRCSPRSGDLSVYWYQQSLDQGLQFLIQYYNGEERAKGNILERFSAQQFPDLHSELNLSSLELGDSALYFCASSVLGREGYTFGSGTRLTVV.

V usage is TRBV2 and J usage is TRBJ1-3; D unclear. V was trimmed by 0 bases and J by 0 bases, leaving 9 bases between them. There are 16 residues in the CDR3. From germline, CDR1 is SNHLY and CDR2 FYNNEI. The DNA for the CDR3 is TGTGCCAGCAGTGAAGCGGACGGATTCTCTGGAAACACCATATATTTT. Protein sequence: CASSEADGFSGNTIYF.

The rearrangement links TRBV21-1 to TRBJ1-5. TRBV21-1 is an annotated pseudogene. This CDR3 is 16 amino acids long. In DNA form, the CDR3 reads TGTGCCAGCAGCCGACTTAGTGAGCTAGGCAATCAGCCCCAGCATTTT. Protein sequence: CASSRLSELGNQPQHF.

The chain employs TRBV4-3 and TRBJ2-7, with 7 bases aligning to TRBD1. This CDR3 contains 15 residues. In germline, CDR1 is LGHNA, CDR2 YSLEER. V gave up 1 base and J gave up 4 bases; unmatched junction bases: 7. The CDR3 loop reads CASSQGRQGSYEQYF. CDR3 in DNA: TGCGCCAGCAGCCAAGGAAGACAGGGTTCGTACGAGCAGTACTTC.

The chain employs TRBV6-5 and TRBJ1-6; the match to TRBD1 covers 7 bases. CDR3 length equals 14 residues. J lost 10 bases, V lost 10 bases, and 13 bases had no gene match. Per the germline V gene, CDR1 is MNHEY and CDR2 is SVGAGI. The CDR3 DNA sequence: TGTGCCATTAAGCCTCAGACAGGGAGCTCACCCCTCCACTTT. It specifies CAIKPQTGSSPLHF.

The CDR3 region has the DNA TGTGCCAGCAGTGAAAGGGGACAGTACAAAAACATTCAGTACTTC. Translation gives CASSERGQYKNIQYF. V and J are TRBV2 and TRBJ2-4, with TRBD1 matching over 7 bases. V lost 2 bases and J lost 3; bases outside the gene matches: 4. CDR3 length: 15 amino acids. CDR1 is SNHLY, CDR2 FYNNEI, per germline.

This clone was detected only a few times. The chain is built from TRBV3-1 (or the pseudogene TRBV3-2) and TRBJ2-6, with no clear D. The CDR3 loop spans 14 amino acids. Germline CDR1 reads LGHDT; CDR2 reads YNNKEL (reference sequence). V lost 6 bases and J lost 1, with 7 bases in between. CDR3: CASRQDSGANVLTF. DNA of the CDR3: TGTGCCAGCAGGCAGGATTCTGGGGCCAACGTCCTGACTTTC.

This clone has just one count. The chain uses TRBV27 and TRBJ1-1; D may be TRBD1 (5 bases). Germline loops: CDR1 MNHEY, CDR2 SMNVEV (reference sequence). The CDR3 contains 15 residues. The ends were cut back, 5 bases at V and 5 bases at J, with 18 bases in the middle. CDR3 loop: CASSPAGLGGTEAFF. The CDR3 DNA reads as TGTGCCAGCAGTCCAGCGGGTCTCGGGGGGACTGAAGCTTTCTTT.

This chain joins TRBV5-1 and TRBJ2-7; TRBD2 matches at 14 bases. V was pared by 3 bases and J by 3 bases, with 5 bases of the junction left unmatched. This CDR3 comprises 16 residues. The V gene's germline CDR1 is SGHRS and CDR2 YFSETQ. This CDR3 is CASSSGTSGGSYEQYF. CDR3 DNA: TGCGCCAGCAGCTCCGGGACTAGCGGGGGCAGCTACGAGCAGTACTTC.

The chain couples TRBV7-9 to TRBJ2-7; no firm D call. With 1 base removed from V and 3 bases from J, the gap between germline ends came to 10 bases. Germline lookup yields CDR1 SEHNR and CDR2 FQNEAQ (reference sequence). This CDR3 has 14 amino acids. The CDR3, as DNA: TGTGCCAGCAGCTTAGGCGCAGTCTACTACGAGCAGTACTTC. This gives the protein CASSLGAVYYEQYF.

This clone was recorded once. The chain links TRBV2 to TRBJ1-5; 8 bases fit TRBD1. V shed 3 bases, J shed 0 bases, and the junction held 4 bases outside the gene matches. The CDR3 loop spans 16 amino acids. Per the germline V gene, CDR1 is SNHLY and CDR2 is FYNNEI. The CDR3 protein is CASSDSTGASNQPQHF. The CDR3 DNA is TGTGCCAGCAGTGATTCGACAGGGGCTAGCAATCAGCCCCAGCATTTT.

The chain uses TRBV11-1 and TRBJ2-5, with D tentatively TRBD1 (5 bases). The CDR3 totals 12 residues. V lost 3 bases, J lost 4 bases, and 6 bases lay in between. CDR1 is SGHAT, CDR2 FQDESV, per germline (reference sequence). CDR3 in amino acids: CASSFGAETQYF. The CDR3, as DNA: TGTGCCAGCAGCTTTGGGGCAGAGACCCAGTACTTC.

By frequency in the sample, this clone is medium-sized. The chain combines TRBV14 with TRBJ1-6; TRBD1 is a possible D gene (5 bases). This CDR3 has 14 residues. The V end was cut by 0 bases, the J end by 17 bases, with 17 bases between. CDR1 is SGHDN and CDR2 is FVKESK in the germline V gene. The CDR3 is CASSQDSLGHEFHF. DNA for the CDR3: TGTGCCAGCAGCCAAGATAGTCTAGGACACGAATTCCACTTT. Supplemented by reference TRBV14 and TRBJ1-6, the full variable domain reads EAGVTQFPSHSVIEKGQTVTLRCDPISGHDNLYWYRRVMGKEIKFLLHFVKESKQDESGMPNNRFLAERTGGTYSTLKVQPAELEDSGVYFCASSQDSLGHEFHFGNGTRLTVT.

This clone has just one count. A junction end diverges from the germline sequence, so it may reflect a read error. Within the sample, other DNA sequences also encode this same CDR3. The V call is TRBV6-5, the J call TRBJ1-1; the match to TRBD1 covers 11 bases. There are 15 residues in the CDR3. Germline-derived CDR1 and CDR2 are MNHEY and SVGAGI. The CDR3 protein is CASRIGTGGITEAFF. The CDR3 DNA is TGTGCCAGCAGGATCGGGACAGGGGGAATCACTGAAGCCTTCTTT.

This chain connects TRBV7-2 to TRBJ1-2, with unresolved D. CDR1 and CDR2 (germline): SGHTA, FQGNSA. V lost 6 bases and J 7 bases, leaving 12 bases between the germline ends. The CDR3 has 12 residues. Here the CDR3 DNA reads TGTGCCAGCAGTGGACGGTCAACTGGCTACACCTTC. Amino acid sequence: CASSGRSTGYTF.

The genes are TRBV6-4 and TRBJ2-7; the match to TRBD1 covers 8 bases. The V gene's germline CDR1 is MRHNA and CDR2 SNTAGT. The CDR3 covers 15 residues. V lost 7 bases, J lost 0 bases, and 8 bases stayed unmatched. The CDR3 protein is CASNPRTGYSYEQYF. The DNA of the CDR3 is TGTGCCAGCAATCCCAGGACAGGGTACTCCTACGAGCAGTACTTC.

V gene TRBV5-5 combines with J gene TRBJ1-5, with 7 bases identical to TRBD1. Per the germline V gene, CDR1 is SGHKS and CDR2 is YYEKEE (reference sequence). This CDR3 has 17 amino acids. Trimming took 4 bases from V and 0 from J; bases not matched to a gene: 10. The CDR3 reads CASSRGQPSYSNQPQHF. CDR3 nucleotide sequence: TGTGCCAGCAGCCGGGGACAGCCCTCTTATAGCAATCAGCCCCAGCATTTT.